This T cell receptor beta chain appears in the sequencing data of a study of T cells after somatic rescue of genetic block. The table came from immunoSEQ multiplex PCR; TCRdb's copy has only in-frame clones and leaves some out. The data contain 67,000 or so clones, approximately 90% of them singletons. V was clipped by 7 bases and J by 4 bases, with 17 bases between them. Per germline, CDR1 LNHDA and CDR2 SQIVND (reference sequence). The CDR3 has 15 amino acids. The receptor comes from a man aged 30 to 45. Sequencing was performed on peripheral blood mononuclear cells (PBMCs). This sequence joins TRBV19 and TRBJ1-5; D is unresolved. CDR3 in amino acids: CASINTRRANQPQHF. CDR3 DNA sequence: TGTGCCAGTATTAATACCCGACGGGCTAATCAGCCCCAGCATTTT. The entire variable domain, with the rest obtained from reference TRBV19 and TRBJ1-5, is as follows: DGGITQSPKYLFRKEGQNVTLSCEQNLNHDAMYWYRQDPGQGLRLIYYSQIVNDFQKGDIAEGYSVSREKKESFPLTVTSAQKNPTAFYLCASINTRRANQPQHFGDGTRLSIL.